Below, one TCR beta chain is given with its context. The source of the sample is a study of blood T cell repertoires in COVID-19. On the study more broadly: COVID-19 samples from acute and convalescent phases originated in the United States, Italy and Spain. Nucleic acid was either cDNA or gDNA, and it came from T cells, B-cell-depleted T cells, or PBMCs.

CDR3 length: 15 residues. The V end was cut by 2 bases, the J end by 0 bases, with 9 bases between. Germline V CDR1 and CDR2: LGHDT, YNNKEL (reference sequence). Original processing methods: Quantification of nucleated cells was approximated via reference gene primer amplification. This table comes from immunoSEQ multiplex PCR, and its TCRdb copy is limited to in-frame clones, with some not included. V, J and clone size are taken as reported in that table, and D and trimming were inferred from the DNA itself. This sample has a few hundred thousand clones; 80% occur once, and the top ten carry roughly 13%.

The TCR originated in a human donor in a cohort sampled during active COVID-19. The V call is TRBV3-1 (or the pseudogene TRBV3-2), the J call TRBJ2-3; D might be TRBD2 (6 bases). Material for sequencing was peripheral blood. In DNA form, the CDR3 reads TGTGCCAGCAGCCAACGGGGGATTAGCACAGATACGCAGTATTTT. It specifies CASSQRGISTDTQYF.